This T cell receptor (beta chain) was captured by sequencing in a study of cytomegalovirus exposure and HLA in healthy donors. Germline CDR1 reads MNHEY; CDR2 reads SVGAGI. Trimming removed 6 bases from V and 2 bases from J, with 13 bases in between. CDR3 length: 14 amino acids. This clone was detected only a few times. 13 Jbeta primers and 60 Vbeta primers were used for the PCR. Clones were read by immunoSEQ multiplex PCR, and TCRdb kept only the in-frame ones, dropping some. The sample lists about 240,000 clones, 75% to 85% occurring once. Sequencing used PBMCs. This sequence joins TRBV6-5 and TRBJ1-1; D gene uncertain. The TCR comes from a woman aged 55-70 years in good health and CMV-seropositive. The CDR3 region has the DNA TGTGCCAGCAGGAGAAACAGAGCTAACACTGAAGCTTTCTTT. It yields the protein CASRRNRANTEAFF.